In its sample, the clone carrying this T cell receptor beta chain was seen a few times. The germline V gene has CDR1 SGHKS and CDR2 YYEKEE (reference sequence). The CDR3 has 16 amino acids. V lost 6 bases, J lost 6 bases, and 19 bases lay in between. The entry originates in a study of identical twins. Using its own MiXCR run on the 5' RACE reads, TCRdb lists one record per CDR3 protein. This table has nearly 650,000 distinct CDR3 sequences, just over 7% appearing once. The data were also submitted as part of a second study, on yellow fever vaccine responses in identical twins.

The receptor's source is a young woman in good health. This sequence joins TRBV5-5 and TRBJ1-6, with D maybe TRBD1 (5 bases). The specimen sequenced was PBMCs. CDR3 protein: CASNLVGAGRNSPLHF. DNA for the CDR3: TGTGCCAGCAACTTAGTTGGGGCAGGGCGTAATTCACCCCTCCACTTT.